This entry lists 17 T cell receptor beta chains sequenced from one sample in a study of human T cells and chemical hapten exposure. Each CDR3 protein gets one entry after TCRdb re-called the RACE reads with MiXCR. The sample yields roughly 71,000 distinct CDR3 sequences, around 6.1% seen once. The time point denotes: healthy volunteer bleed at 6 weeks. Blood, whole and unfractionated, served as the source for total RNA extraction. The material sequenced was whole blood. These receptors were collected from a female donor in good health. Some clones in this sample may be carry-over from other donors' samples.

This clonotype has more than one count but fewer than ten. This chain links TRBV2 with TRBJ1-6; no reliable D call. This CDR3 contains 16 residues. Germline V lookup: CDR1 SNHLY, CDR2 FYNNEI. V lost 7 bases and J 5 bases, leaving 18 bases between the germline ends. CDR3 bases: TGTGCCAGCACAGGAGGGTTCTACCGCGATAATTCACCCCTCCACTTT. Its translation: CASTGGFYRDNSPLHF.

This clonotype occurred a few times. The chain employs TRBV5-4 and TRBJ2-5, with 7 nucleotides matching TRBD1. V shed 3 bases, J shed 4 bases, and the junction held 3 bases outside the gene matches. Per the germline V gene, CDR1 is SGHNT and CDR2 is YYREEE (reference sequence). This CDR3 is built from 13 residues. CDR3 in amino acids: CASSSRDRETQYF. CDR3 in DNA: TGTGCCAGCAGCTCCCGGGACAGAGAGACCCAGTACTTC.

This clonotype was counted between two and nine times. This sequence joins TRBV19 and TRBJ2-4, with D tentatively TRBD1 or TRBD2 (5 bases each). Germline values: CDR1 LNHDA, CDR2 SQIVND (reference sequence). CDR3 size: 13 residues. Trimming shortened V by 5 bases and J by 6 bases, and 11 bases separated the two germline ends. CDR3 residues: CASSVTGGNIQYF. The CDR3 coding sequence is TGTGCCAGTAGTGTAACAGGAGGAAACATTCAGTACTTC.

This clonotype was counted ten times or more. V is TRBV20-1 and J is TRBJ1-6; TRBD1 aligns across 9 bases. The CDR3 totals 14 residues. With V trimmed by 1 base and J by 10 bases, 5 bases remained unmatched. Germline V lookup: CDR1 DFQATT, CDR2 SNEGSKA (reference sequence). The CDR3 protein is CSARGDRDDSPLHF. The CDR3 bases are TGCAGTGCTAGAGGGGACAGGGATGACTCACCCCTCCACTTT.

This clonotype was counted between two and nine times. The V and J genes are TRBV19 and TRBJ2-7; TRBD1 aligns across 7 bases. Unmatched junction bases numbered 6, after V lost 3 bases and J lost 1 base. The CDR3 sequence is 15 residues long. The germline gives CDR1 LNHDA, CDR2 SQIVND (reference sequence). Here the CDR3 reads CASSMSVQGSYEQYF. The CDR3 region has the DNA TGTGCCAGTAGTATGTCGGTACAGGGGTCCTACGAGCAGTACTTC. Based on the CDR3 plus reference TRBV19 and TRBJ2-7, the full variable domain is DGGITQSPKYLFRKEGQNVTLSCEQNLNHDAMYWYRQDPGQGLRLIYYSQIVNDFQKGDIAEGYSVSREKKESFPLTVTSAQKNPTAFYLCASSMSVQGSYEQYFGPGTRLTVT.

This clonotype came up many times. The V gene is TRBV3-1, the J gene TRBJ1-1, with 7 positions matching TRBD1. CDR1 is LGHDT and CDR2 is YNNKEL in the germline V gene (reference sequence). The CDR3 runs 13 residues. V dropped 1 base and J dropped 10; count of bases not matched to a gene: 6. CDR3 sequence (DNA): TGTGCCAGCAGCCAAGGGGCAGGGGGGAGAGCTTTCTTT. This codes for CASSQGAGGRAFF. Full variable domain (missing parts from reference TRBV3-1 and TRBJ1-1): DTAVSQTPKYLVTQMGNDKSIKCEQNLGHDTMYWYKQDSKKFLKIMFSYNNKELIINETVPNRFSPKSPDKAHLNLHINSLELGDSAVYFCASSQGAGGRAFFGQGTRLTVV.

The rearrangement joins TRBV20-1 to TRBJ1-1; D call uncertain. The CDR3 covers 11 residues. Trimming shortened V by 3 bases and J by 3 bases, and 5 bases separated the two germline ends. Germline lookup yields CDR1 DFQATT and CDR2 SNEGSKA (reference sequence). DNA of the CDR3: TGCAGTGCTAGTCCCTACACTGAAGCTTTCTTT. Protein product: CSASPYTEAFF.

This clonotype was recorded a few times. The chain joins TRBV25-1 to TRBJ2-7; the D gene is possibly TRBD1 (5 bases). Germline V gene sequence: CDR1 MGHDK, CDR2 SYGVNS. This CDR3 is 14 amino acids long. Trimming took off 2 bases at V and 2 bases at J, with 10 bases between the two ends. The CDR3 DNA follows: TGTGCCAGCAGTGAAAGTAGGGGAACCTACGAGCAGTACTTC. It encodes CASSESRGTYEQYF.

For this clonotype: An end of the junction does not agree with germline; a read error may underlie this. The V call is TRBV6-6, the J call TRBJ1-5; D not resolved. CDR3 length: 14 residues. CDR1 is MNHNY, CDR2 SVGAGI, per germline (reference sequence). The CDR3: CASSYSNSNQPQHF. CDR3 coding DNA: TGTGCCAGCAGCTACTCGAACAGCAATCAGCCCCAGCATTTT.

This clonotype was found many times. This rearrangement joins TRBV29-1 to TRBJ2-1; the match to TRBD2 covers 11 bases. The V gene's germline CDR1 is SQVTM and CDR2 ANQGSEA. V lost 6 bases, J lost 8 bases, and 15 bases stayed unmatched. CDR3 length equals 16 residues. The CDR3, as DNA: TGCAGCGTGGGACTAGCGGTGAATTCCGGGAGCGATGAGCAGTTCTTC. It translates to CSVGLAVNSGSDEQFF.

At least ten counts were recorded for this clonotype. CDR3 loop: CASSLSGYEQYF. In DNA form, the CDR3 reads TGTGCCAGCAGCCTTAGCGGCTACGAGCAGTACTTC. This chain joins TRBV28 and TRBJ2-7, with D possibly TRBD2 on 6 matching bases. V lost 6 bases, J lost 3 bases, and 9 bases lay in between. The CDR3 has 12 amino acids. Germline V CDR1 and CDR2: MDHEN, SYDVKM.

This clonotype was detected many times. The chain carries TRBV27 and TRBJ2-7, with D possibly being TRBD2 (6 bases). This CDR3 is built from 13 residues. V lost 6 bases to trimming and J lost 0 bases, with 9 bases between them. Germline V gives CDR1 MNHEY, CDR2 SMNVEV (reference sequence). The DNA for the CDR3 is TGTGCCAGCAGACCGGGGGTCTCCTACGAGCAGTACTTC. Protein product: CASRPGVSYEQYF.

This clonotype was recorded many times. The chain carries TRBV28 and TRBJ2-7; 9 positions match TRBD1. The CDR3 runs 16 residues. The germline V gene has CDR1 MDHEN and CDR2 SYDVKM. Trimming at V came to 5 bases and at J to 2 bases, leaving 10 bases not matched to a gene. For the CDR3, the DNA is TGTGCCAGCAGTCTACCAGACAGGGGGAATACCTACGAGCAGTACTTC. It translates to CASSLPDRGNTYEQYF. Using reference TRBV28 and TRBJ2-7 for the parts outside the CDR3, the full variable domain is DVKVTQSSRYLVKRTGEKVFLECVQDMDHENMFWYRQDPGLGLRLIYFSYDVKMKEKGDIPEGYSVSREKKERFSLILESASTNQTSMYLCASSLPDRGNTYEQYFGPGTRLTVT.

The chain employs TRBV12-3 or TRBV12-4 and TRBJ1-4, with D perhaps matching TRBD1 (6 bases). The length of the CDR3 is 16 residues. V lost 6 bases, J lost 0 bases, and 14 bases lay in between. For the CDR3, the DNA is TGTGCCAGCAGCAGACCAGGGGAGTCAACTAATGAAAAACTGTTTTTT. Its protein product is CASSRPGESTNEKLFF.

V and J are TRBV28 and TRBJ2-5; TRBD1 might be the D (6 bases). Trimming took off 6 bases at V and 5 bases at J, with 16 bases between the two ends. The CDR3 has 14 amino acids. CDR1 is MDHEN, CDR2 SYDVKM, per germline. CDR3 sequence (DNA): TGTGCCAGCAGCCCAACAGGGCCGGGGGAGACCCAGTACTTC. It encodes CASSPTGPGETQYF. The full variable domain, rest sourced from reference TRBV28 and TRBJ2-5, is DVKVTQSSRYLVKRTGEKVFLECVQDMDHENMFWYRQDPGLGLRLIYFSYDVKMKEKGDIPEGYSVSREKKERFSLILESASTNQTSMYLCASSPTGPGETQYFGPGTRLLVL.

Many counts were recorded for this clonotype. The genes are TRBV30 and TRBJ1-6; 9 positions agree with TRBD1. The CDR3 is 15 residues long. In germline, CDR1 is GTSNPN, CDR2 SVGIG (reference sequence). Trimming removed 0 bases from V and 10 bases from J; junction bases left unmatched: 7. This CDR3 is CAWSVDTGGKSPLHF. The CDR3, as DNA: TGTGCCTGGAGTGTGGATACAGGGGGCAAATCACCCCTCCACTTT.

At least ten counts were recorded for this clonotype. The chain couples TRBV5-5 to TRBJ2-7; TRBD1 matches 7 bases. Per the germline V gene, CDR1 is SGHKS and CDR2 is YYEKEE (reference sequence). After removal of 3 bases from V and 2 bases from J, the junction contained 8 bases not matched to a gene. The CDR3 extends over 15 amino acids. CDR3 in amino acids: CASSWGMGQTYEQYF. CDR3 in DNA: TGTGCCAGCAGCTGGGGGATGGGACAGACCTACGAGCAGTACTTC.